The 16 T cell receptor beta chains below come from one sample, sequenced in a study of sequential checkpoint blockade in melanoma. Profiled with immunoSEQ multiplex PCR; TCRdb holds only in-frame clones, not every one. The sample has under 20,000 clones; 73% are singletons. The treatment denotes: randomized to nivolumab then ipilimumab (arm A) or the reverse (arm B). The sequencing here drew on CD8+ T cells sorted from blood (inferred from file names), taken from a patient given nivolumab and ipilimumab in sequence. The receptors derive from a human donor with melanoma.

The chain uses TRBV7-6 and TRBJ2-7; 10 bases are shared with TRBD1. Unmatched junction bases numbered 2, after V lost 3 bases and J lost 3 bases. There are 14 residues in the CDR3. Per germline, CDR1 SGHVS and CDR2 FNYEAQ. DNA of the CDR3: TGTGCCAGCAGCTTGGGACAGGGGTTCTACGAGCAGTACTTC. It is translated as CASSLGQGFYEQYF.

V is TRBV5-1 and J is TRBJ2-7, with 8 bases lining up with TRBD1. This CDR3 has 14 amino acids. The V and J ends lost 0 bases and 7 bases, in that order; junction bases with no gene match: 6. Germline V CDR1 and CDR2: SGHRS, YFSETQ. The CDR3 DNA is TGCGCCAGCAGCTTGGATGGGACAGGTAGGGAGCAGTACTTC. This sequence encodes CASSLDGTGREQYF. Using reference TRBV5-1 and TRBJ2-7 for the parts outside the CDR3, the full variable domain is KAGVTQTPRYLIKTRGQQVTLSCSPISGHRSVSWYQQTPGQGLQFLFEYFSETQRNKGNFPGRFSGRQFSNSRSEMNVSTLELGDSALYLCASSLDGTGREQYFGPGTRLTVT.

V and J are TRBV7-6 and TRBJ1-1, with TRBD1 identical over 11 bases. Germline V gives CDR1 SGHVS, CDR2 FNYEAQ. The CDR3 consists of 17 residues. The ends lost 4 bases at V and 0 bases at J; junction bases unmatched: 7. The CDR3 here is CASSSFPGQGVNTEAFF. The CDR3 DNA reads TGTGCCAGCAGCTCATTCCCGGGACAGGGGGTGAACACTGAAGCTTTCTTT. Together with reference TRBV7-6 and TRBJ1-1, the CDR3 gives the full variable domain: GAGVSQSPRYKVTKRGQDVALRCDPISGHVSLYWYRQALGQGPEFLTYFNYEAQQDKSGLPNDRFSAERPEGSISTLTIQRTEQRDSAMYRCASSSFPGQGVNTEAFFGQGTRLTVV.

The chain carries TRBV7-9 and TRBJ1-6, with D perhaps matching TRBD1 (5 bases). The germline V and J ends were trimmed by 4 bases and 7 bases, with 14 bases remaining between them. Germline-derived CDR1 and CDR2 are SEHNR and FQNEAQ (reference sequence). This CDR3 region has 15 residues. This CDR3 reads CASSSTGTANSPLHF. The DNA of the CDR3 is TGTGCCAGCAGCTCAACCGGGACTGCAAATTCACCCCTCCACTTT. The full variable domain, with the rest looked up from reference TRBV7-9 and TRBJ1-6, is DTGVSQNPRHKITKRGQNVTFRCDPISEHNRLYWYRQTLGQGPEFLTYFQNEAQLEKSRLLSDRFSAERPKGSFSTLEIQRTEQGDSAMYLCASSSTGTANSPLHFGNGTRLTVT.

The V gene is TRBV4-1, the J gene TRBJ1-2; tentatively, D is TRBD1 (5 bases). This CDR3 comprises 13 residues. V gave up 3 bases and J gave up 8 bases, with 13 bases separating them. The germline V gene has CDR1 MGHRA and CDR2 YSYEKL. The CDR3 is CASSHGGGGGYTF. The CDR3 coding sequence is TGCGCCAGCAGCCACGGCGGGGGTGGCGGCTACACCTTC.

In this sample, this clone turned up a few times. CDR3 region: CASSQKPDAGDEQYF. The CDR3 nucleotides are TGTGCCAGCAGCCAAAAACCGGACGCCGGGGACGAGCAGTACTTC. The chain links TRBV7-2 to TRBJ2-7; D possibly corresponds to TRBD2 (5 bases). Per germline, CDR1 SGHTA and CDR2 FQGNSA. V was trimmed by 5 bases and J by 5 bases, leaving 19 bases between them. The CDR3 is made up of 15 amino acids.

This chain joins TRBV5-1 and TRBJ2-1, with TRBD1 identical over 8 bases. CDR3 length equals 16 residues. Looked up from germline, CDR1 is SGHRS and CDR2 is YFSETQ. V gave up 4 bases and J gave up 4 bases; unmatched junction bases: 10. In DNA, the CDR3 is TGCGCCAGCAGCCTATCGGGACAGGCTCCTTACAATGAGCAGTTCTTC. Its protein product is CASSLSGQAPYNEQFF.

The rearrangement links TRBV11-2 to TRBJ1-5, with 7 positions matching TRBD1. Per germline, CDR1 SGHAT and CDR2 FQNNGV. CDR3 size: 12 residues. Trimming removed 5 bases from V and 6 bases from J; junction bases left unmatched: 1. Written as DNA, the CDR3 is TGTGCCAGCAGCCAGGGGGGTCAGCCCCAGCATTTT. Protein sequence: CASSQGGQPQHF. The full variable domain, with the rest looked up from reference TRBV11-2 and TRBJ1-5, is EAGVAQSPRYKIIEKRQSVAFWCNPISGHATLYWYQQILGQGPKLLIQFQNNGVVDDSQLPKDRFSAERLKGVDSTLKIQPAKLEDSAVYLCASSQGGQPQHFGDGTRLSIL.

The V gene is TRBV2, the J gene TRBJ1-5, with 7 bases fitting TRBD1. Per germline, CDR1 SNHLY and CDR2 FYNNEI. The ends lost 3 bases at V and 6 bases at J; junction bases unmatched: 8. The CDR3 extends over 15 amino acids. CDR3: CASSEWSDRAQPQHF. In DNA, the CDR3 is TGTGCCAGCAGTGAGTGGTCCGACAGGGCTCAGCCCCAGCATTTT.

J is TRBJ1-2 and V is TRBV28; D possibly corresponds to TRBD1 (5 bases). This CDR3 spans 15 amino acids. Trimming pared 1 base from V and 1 base from J, leaving 10 bases between. Germline V gene sequence: CDR1 MDHEN, CDR2 SYDVKM. CDR3: CASSLFRDSNYGYTF. The CDR3 region has the DNA TGTGCCAGCAGTTTATTCCGTGACAGTAACTATGGCTACACCTTC.

This chain joins TRBV4-1 and TRBJ1-6; D unclear. Germline V gives CDR1 MGHRA, CDR2 YSYEKL. Trimming removed 0 bases from V and 2 bases from J, with 11 bases in between. The CDR3 has 17 amino acids. The CDR3 DNA is TGCGCCAGCAGCCAAGATGTAGGGAGAACCTATAATTCACCCCTCCACTTT. Amino acid sequence: CASSQDVGRTYNSPLHF.

This clone was recorded only once. The genes are TRBV9 and TRBJ2-7; 12 nucleotides align to TRBD1. Germline assignment: CDR1 SGDLS and CDR2 YYNGEE. The CDR3 loop spans 14 amino acids. Trimming removed 4 bases from V and 7 bases from J; junction bases left unmatched: 6. The CDR3 reads CASSSGTGGYEQYF. CDR3 nucleotide sequence: TGTGCCAGCAGCTCCGGGACAGGGGGCTATGAGCAGTACTTC.

This chain connects TRBV5-1 to TRBJ1-6, with D maybe TRBD1 (6 bases). CDR1 SGHRS and CDR2 YFSETQ come from the germline V gene. V was pared by 0 bases and J by 8 bases, with 9 bases between. The CDR3 totals 14 residues. The CDR3: CASSLGGGYSPLHF. The CDR3 coding sequence is TGCGCCAGCAGCTTGGGAGGGGGATATTCACCCCTCCACTTT. The full variable domain, its missing parts supplied by reference TRBV5-1 and TRBJ1-6, is KAGVTQTPRYLIKTRGQQVTLSCSPISGHRSVSWYQQTPGQGLQFLFEYFSETQRNKGNFPGRFSGRQFSNSRSEMNVSTLELGDSALYLCASSLGGGYSPLHFGNGTRLTVT.

The J gene is TRBJ1-4, the V gene TRBV4-1; possible D gene TRBD1, 5 bases. CDR3 length equals 16 residues. Germline CDR1 is MGHRA and CDR2 is YSYEKL. V dropped 3 bases and J dropped 0 bases, with 11 bases sitting between them. CDR3 residues: CASSQLDSATNEKLFF. The CDR3 DNA is TGCGCCAGCAGCCAGCTAGACAGTGCAACTAATGAAAAACTGTTTTTT.

The CDR3 spells CASSSTGTGDEQYF. The CDR3 DNA follows: TGTGCCAGCAGCTCCACCGGGACAGGGGACGAGCAGTACTTC. The chain uses TRBV13 and TRBJ2-7; 10 nucleotides line up with TRBD1. The CDR3 length is 14 residues. The V and J ends lost 4 bases and 5 bases, in that order; junction bases with no gene match: 5. CDR1 and CDR2 from the germline V gene are PRHDT and FYEKMQ (reference sequence).

This chain connects TRBV6-1 to TRBJ2-1, with 8 positions matching TRBD2. Germline CDR1 and CDR2: MNHNS and SASEGT. The ends lost 0 bases at V and 5 bases at J; junction bases unmatched: 6. The CDR3 contains 16 residues. CDR3: CASSEAPYGRDNEQFF. The CDR3 nucleotides are TGTGCCAGCAGTGAAGCGCCTTACGGGAGGGACAATGAGCAGTTCTTC.